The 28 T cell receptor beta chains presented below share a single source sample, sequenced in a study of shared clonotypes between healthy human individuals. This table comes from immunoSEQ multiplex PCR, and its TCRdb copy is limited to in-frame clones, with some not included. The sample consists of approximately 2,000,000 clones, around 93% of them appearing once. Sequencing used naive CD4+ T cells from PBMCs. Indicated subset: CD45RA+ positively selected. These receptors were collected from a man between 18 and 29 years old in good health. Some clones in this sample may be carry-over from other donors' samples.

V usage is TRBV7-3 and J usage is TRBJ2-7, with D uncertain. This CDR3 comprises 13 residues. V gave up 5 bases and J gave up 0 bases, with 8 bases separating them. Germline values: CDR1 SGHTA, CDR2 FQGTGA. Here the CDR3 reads CASSLRDSYEQYF. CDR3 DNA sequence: TGTGCCAGCAGCCTAAGAGACTCCTACGAGCAGTACTTC.

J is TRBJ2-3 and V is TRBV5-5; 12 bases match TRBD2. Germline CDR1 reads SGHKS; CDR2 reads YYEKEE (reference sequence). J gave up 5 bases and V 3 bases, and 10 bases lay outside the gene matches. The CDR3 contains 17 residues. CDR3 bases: TGTGCCAGCAGCTCGCTGATGACTAGCGGGAGTGGAGATACGCAGTATTTT. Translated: CASSSLMTSGSGDTQYF.

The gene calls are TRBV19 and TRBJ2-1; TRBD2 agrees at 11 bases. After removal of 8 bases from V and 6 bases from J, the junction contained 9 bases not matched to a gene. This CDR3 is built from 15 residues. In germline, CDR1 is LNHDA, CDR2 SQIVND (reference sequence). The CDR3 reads CASGHLAGGFNEQFF. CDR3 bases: TGTGCCAGTGGTCACCTAGCGGGAGGATTCAATGAGCAGTTCTTC. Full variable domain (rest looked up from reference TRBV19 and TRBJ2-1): DGGITQSPKYLFRKEGQNVTLSCEQNLNHDAMYWYRQDPGQGLRLIYYSQIVNDFQKGDIAEGYSVSREKKESFPLTVTSAQKNPTAFYLCASGHLAGGFNEQFFGPGTRLTVL.

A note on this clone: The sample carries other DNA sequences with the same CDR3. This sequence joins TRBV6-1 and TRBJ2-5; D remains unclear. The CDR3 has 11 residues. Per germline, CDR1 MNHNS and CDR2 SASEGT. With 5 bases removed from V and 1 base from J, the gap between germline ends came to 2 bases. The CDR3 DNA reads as TGTGCCAGCAGTAGCCAAGAGACCCAGTACTTC. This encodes CASSSQETQYF.

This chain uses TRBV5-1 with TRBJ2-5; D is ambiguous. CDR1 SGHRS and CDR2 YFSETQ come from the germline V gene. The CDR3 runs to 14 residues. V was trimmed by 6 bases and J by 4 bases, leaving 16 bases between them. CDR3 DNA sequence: TGCGCCAGCACCCTTAATTTGCGAAGAGAGACCCAGTACTTC. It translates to CASTLNLRRETQYF. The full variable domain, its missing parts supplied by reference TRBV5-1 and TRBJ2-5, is KAGVTQTPRYLIKTRGQQVTLSCSPISGHRSVSWYQQTPGQGLQFLFEYFSETQRNKGNFPGRFSGRQFSNSRSEMNVSTLELGDSALYLCASTLNLRRETQYFGPGTRLLVL.

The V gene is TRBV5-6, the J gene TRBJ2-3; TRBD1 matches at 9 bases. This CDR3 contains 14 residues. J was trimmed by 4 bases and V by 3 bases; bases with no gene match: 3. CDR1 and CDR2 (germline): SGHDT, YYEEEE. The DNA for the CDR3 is TGTGCCAGCAGCTGGGGGACAGGGCCAGATACGCAGTATTTT. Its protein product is CASSWGTGPDTQYF.

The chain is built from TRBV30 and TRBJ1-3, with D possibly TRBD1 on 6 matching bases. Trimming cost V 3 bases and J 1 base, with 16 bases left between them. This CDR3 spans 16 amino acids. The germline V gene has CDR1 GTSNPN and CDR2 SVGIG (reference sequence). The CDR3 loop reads CAWRRGQPKSGNTIYF. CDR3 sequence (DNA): TGTGCCTGGAGGCGGGGACAACCCAAGTCTGGAAACACCATATATTTT. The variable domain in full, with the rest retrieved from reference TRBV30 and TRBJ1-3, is SQTIHQWPATLVQPVGSPLSLECTVEGTSNPNLYWYRQAAGRGLQLLFYSVGIGQISSEVPQNLSASRPQDRQFILSSKKLLLSDSGFYLCAWRRGQPKSGNTIYFGEGSWLTVV.

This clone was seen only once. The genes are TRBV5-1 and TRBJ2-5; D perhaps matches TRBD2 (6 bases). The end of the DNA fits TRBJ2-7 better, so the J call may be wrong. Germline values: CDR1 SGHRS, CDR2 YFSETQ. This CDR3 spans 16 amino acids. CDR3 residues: CASTPLGGGGSYEQYF. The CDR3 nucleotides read TGCGCCAGCACCCCCCTGGGTGGGGGAGGCTCCTACGAGCAGTACTTC.

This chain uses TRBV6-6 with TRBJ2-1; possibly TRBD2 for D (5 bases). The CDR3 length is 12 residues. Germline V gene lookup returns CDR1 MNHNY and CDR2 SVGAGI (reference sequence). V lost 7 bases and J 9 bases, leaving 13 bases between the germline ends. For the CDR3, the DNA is TGTGCCAGCAACTCCCCGGCGGGTGAGCAGTTCTTC. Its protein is CASNSPAGEQFF.

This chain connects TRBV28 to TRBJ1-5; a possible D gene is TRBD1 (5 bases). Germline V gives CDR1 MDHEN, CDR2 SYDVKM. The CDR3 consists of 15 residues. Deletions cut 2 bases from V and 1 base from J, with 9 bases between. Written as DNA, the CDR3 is TGTGCCAGCAGTTTAGGGACGTTGAGCAATCAGCCCCAGCATTTT. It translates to CASSLGTLSNQPQHF.

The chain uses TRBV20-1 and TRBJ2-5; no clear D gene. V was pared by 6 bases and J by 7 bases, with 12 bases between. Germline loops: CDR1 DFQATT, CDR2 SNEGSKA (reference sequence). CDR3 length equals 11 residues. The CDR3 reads CSANQRRTQYF. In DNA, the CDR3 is TGCAGTGCCAATCAGAGGAGGACCCAGTACTTC.

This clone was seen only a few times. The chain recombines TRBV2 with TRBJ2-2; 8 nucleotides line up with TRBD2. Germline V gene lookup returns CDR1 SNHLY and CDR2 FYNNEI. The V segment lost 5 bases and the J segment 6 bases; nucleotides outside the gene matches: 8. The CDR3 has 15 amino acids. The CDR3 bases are TGTGCCAGCAGTCGAGCGGGGGAGCCAGCCGGGGAGCTGTTTTTT. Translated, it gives CASSRAGEPAGELFF.

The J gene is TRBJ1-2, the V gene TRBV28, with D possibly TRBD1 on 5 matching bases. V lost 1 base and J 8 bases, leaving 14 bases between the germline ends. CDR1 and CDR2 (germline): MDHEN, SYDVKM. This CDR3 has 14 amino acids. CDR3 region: CASSLSLGARGYTF. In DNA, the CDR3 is TGTGCCAGCAGTTTATCTCTAGGGGCCCGAGGCTACACCTTC.

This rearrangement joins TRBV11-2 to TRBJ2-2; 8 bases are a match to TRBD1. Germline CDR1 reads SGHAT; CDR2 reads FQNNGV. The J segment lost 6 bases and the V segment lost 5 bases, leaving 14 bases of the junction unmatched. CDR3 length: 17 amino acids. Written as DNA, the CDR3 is TGTGCCAGCAGCCTCCCCTCCGGGACAGGACCCCCCGGGGAGCTGTTTTTT. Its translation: CASSLPSGTGPPGELFF.

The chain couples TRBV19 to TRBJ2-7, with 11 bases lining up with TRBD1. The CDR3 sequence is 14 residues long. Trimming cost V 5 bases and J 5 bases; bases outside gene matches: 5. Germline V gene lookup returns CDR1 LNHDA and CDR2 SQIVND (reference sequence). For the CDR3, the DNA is TGTGCCAGTAGTCCCTGGACAGGGGGCGACGAGCAGTACTTC. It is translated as CASSPWTGGDEQYF.

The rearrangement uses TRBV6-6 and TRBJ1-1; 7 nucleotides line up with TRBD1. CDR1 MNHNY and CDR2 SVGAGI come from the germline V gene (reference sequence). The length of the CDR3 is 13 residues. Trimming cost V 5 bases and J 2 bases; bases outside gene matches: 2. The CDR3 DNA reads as TGTGCCAGCAGTGACAGGGTAAACACTGAAGCTTTCTTT. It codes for CASSDRVNTEAFF.

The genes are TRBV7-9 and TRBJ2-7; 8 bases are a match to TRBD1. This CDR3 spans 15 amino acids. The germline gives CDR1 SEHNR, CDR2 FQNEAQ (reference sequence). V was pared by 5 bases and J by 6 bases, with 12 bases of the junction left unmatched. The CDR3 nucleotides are TGTGCCAGCAGCCGAACCGGGATTGGACAGGGCGAGCAGTACTTC. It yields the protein CASSRTGIGQGEQYF.

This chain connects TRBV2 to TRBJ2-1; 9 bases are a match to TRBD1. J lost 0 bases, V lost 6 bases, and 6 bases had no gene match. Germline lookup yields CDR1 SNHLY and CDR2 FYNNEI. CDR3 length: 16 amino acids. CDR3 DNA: TGTGCCAGCAGGAGACAGGGGGGCTACTCCTACAATGAGCAGTTCTTC. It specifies CASRRQGGYSYNEQFF.

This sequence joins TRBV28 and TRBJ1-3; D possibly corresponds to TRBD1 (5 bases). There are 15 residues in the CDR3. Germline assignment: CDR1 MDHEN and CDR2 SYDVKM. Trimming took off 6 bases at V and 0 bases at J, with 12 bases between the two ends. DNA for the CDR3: TGTGCCAGCAGCCGGGGACGGATCTCTGGAAACACCATATATTTT. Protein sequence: CASSRGRISGNTIYF.

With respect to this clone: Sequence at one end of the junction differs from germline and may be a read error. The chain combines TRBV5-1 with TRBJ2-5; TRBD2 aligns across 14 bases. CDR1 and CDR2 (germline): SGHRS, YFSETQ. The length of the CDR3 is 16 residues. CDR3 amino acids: CASNLGLAGEAETQYF. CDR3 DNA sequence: TGCGCCAGCAACTTGGGACTAGCGGGAGAAGCGGAGACCCAGTACTTC.

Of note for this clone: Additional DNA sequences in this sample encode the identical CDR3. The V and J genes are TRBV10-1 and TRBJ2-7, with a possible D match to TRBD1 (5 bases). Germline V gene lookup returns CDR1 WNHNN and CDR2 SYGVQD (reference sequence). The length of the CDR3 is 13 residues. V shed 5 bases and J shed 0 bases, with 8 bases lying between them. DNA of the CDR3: TGCGCCAGCAGTAGGGGAAGCTCCTACGAGCAGTACTTC. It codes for CASSRGSSYEQYF.

Here the CDR3 reads CASSLRPSSGTTYNEQFF. In DNA form, the CDR3 reads TGCGCCAGCAGCTTGCGCCCCTCTAGCGGGACGACTTACAATGAGCAGTTCTTC. The chain couples TRBV5-1 to TRBJ2-1; 9 bases agree with TRBD2. This CDR3 is built from 18 residues. The junction had 12 bases not matched to a gene; V was cut back by 1 base and J by 4 bases. Germline V gene sequence: CDR1 SGHRS, CDR2 YFSETQ. The full variable domain, completed using reference TRBV5-1 and TRBJ2-1, is KAGVTQTPRYLIKTRGQQVTLSCSPISGHRSVSWYQQTPGQGLQFLFEYFSETQRNKGNFPGRFSGRQFSNSRSEMNVSTLELGDSALYLCASSLRPSSGTTYNEQFFGPGTRLTVL.

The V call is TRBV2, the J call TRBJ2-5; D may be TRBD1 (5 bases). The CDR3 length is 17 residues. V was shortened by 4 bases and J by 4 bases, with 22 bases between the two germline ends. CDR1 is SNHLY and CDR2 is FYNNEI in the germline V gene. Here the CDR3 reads CASSARSTGNGRETQYF. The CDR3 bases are TGTGCCAGCAGTGCGAGAAGTACAGGAAATGGTCGAGAGACCCAGTACTTC.

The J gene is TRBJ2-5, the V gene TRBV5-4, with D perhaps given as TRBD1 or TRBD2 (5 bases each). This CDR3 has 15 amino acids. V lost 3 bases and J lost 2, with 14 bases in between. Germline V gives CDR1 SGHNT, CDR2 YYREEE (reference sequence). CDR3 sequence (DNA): TGTGCCAGCAGCTCCCGGGGCGACAGACAAGAGACCCAGTACTTC. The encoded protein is CASSSRGDRQETQYF.

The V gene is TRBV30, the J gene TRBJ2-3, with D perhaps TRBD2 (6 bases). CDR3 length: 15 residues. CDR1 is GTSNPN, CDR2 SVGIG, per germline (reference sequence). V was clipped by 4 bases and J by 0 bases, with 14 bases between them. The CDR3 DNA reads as TGTGCCTGGACGGTAGGCAGCGGGAGCACAGATACGCAGTATTTT. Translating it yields CAWTVGSGSTDTQYF.

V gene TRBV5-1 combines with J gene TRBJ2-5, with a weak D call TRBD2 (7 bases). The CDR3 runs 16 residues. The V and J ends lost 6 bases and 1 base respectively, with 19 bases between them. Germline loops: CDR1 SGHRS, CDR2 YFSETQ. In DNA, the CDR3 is TGCGCCAGCACCCTCCCGAGGGGGGGCACCCAAGAGACCCAGTACTTC. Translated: CASTLPRGGTQETQYF.

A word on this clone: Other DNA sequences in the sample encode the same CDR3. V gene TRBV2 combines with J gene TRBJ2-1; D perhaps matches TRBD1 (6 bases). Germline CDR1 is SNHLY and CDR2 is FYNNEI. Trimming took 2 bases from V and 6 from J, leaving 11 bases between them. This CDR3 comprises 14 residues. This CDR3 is CASSEQGHGNEQFF. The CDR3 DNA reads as TGTGCCAGCAGTGAACAGGGGCACGGCAATGAGCAGTTCTTC.

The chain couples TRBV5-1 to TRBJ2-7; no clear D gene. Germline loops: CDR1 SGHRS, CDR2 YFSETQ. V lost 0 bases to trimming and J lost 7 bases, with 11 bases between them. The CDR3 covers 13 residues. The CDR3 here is CASSLDAWIEQYF. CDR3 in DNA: TGCGCCAGCAGCTTGGATGCCTGGATAGAGCAGTACTTC.